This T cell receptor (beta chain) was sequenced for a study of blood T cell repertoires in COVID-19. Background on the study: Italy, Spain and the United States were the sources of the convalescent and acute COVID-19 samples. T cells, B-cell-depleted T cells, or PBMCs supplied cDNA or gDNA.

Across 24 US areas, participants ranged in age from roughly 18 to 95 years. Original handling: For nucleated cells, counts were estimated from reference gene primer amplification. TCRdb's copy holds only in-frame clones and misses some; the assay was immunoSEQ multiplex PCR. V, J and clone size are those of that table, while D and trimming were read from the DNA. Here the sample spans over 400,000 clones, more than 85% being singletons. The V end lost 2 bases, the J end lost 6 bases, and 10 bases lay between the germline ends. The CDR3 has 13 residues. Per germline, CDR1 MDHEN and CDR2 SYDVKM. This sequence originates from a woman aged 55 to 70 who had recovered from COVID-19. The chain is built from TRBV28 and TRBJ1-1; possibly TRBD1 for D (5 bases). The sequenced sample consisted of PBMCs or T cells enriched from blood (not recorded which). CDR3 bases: TGTGCCAGCAGTTTAGGGACTGGGGCTGAAGCTTTCTTT. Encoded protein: CASSLGTGAEAFF.